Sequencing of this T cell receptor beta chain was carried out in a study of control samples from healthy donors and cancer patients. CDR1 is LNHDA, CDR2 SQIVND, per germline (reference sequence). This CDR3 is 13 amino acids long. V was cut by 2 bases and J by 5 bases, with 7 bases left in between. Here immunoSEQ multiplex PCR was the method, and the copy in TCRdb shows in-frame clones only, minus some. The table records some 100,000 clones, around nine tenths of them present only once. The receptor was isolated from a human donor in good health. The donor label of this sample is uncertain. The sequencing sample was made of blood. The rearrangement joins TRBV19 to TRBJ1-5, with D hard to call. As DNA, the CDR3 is TGTGCCAGTAGTATAACCGCCGATCAGCCCCAGCATTTT. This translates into CASSITADQPQHF.